These T cell receptor beta chains were read from a single sample in a study of regulatory T cells in long-lasting Graves disease. TCRdb recomputed calls from the multiplex PCR reads with MiXCR, one row per CDR3 protein. This table holds 400,000 to 600,000 distinct CDR3 sequences, 20% to 25% found once. The sequences come from peripheral blood mononuclear cells (PBMCs), collected when the disease was refractory, from a patient treated with antithyroid drugs. These receptors came from a female donor with Graves disease. Each CDR3 is given without its conserved first and last residue.

TRBV7-2	ASSQGESFSYEQY
TRBV28	ASSSNVLDRRSYEQY
TRBV6-1	ASSMTGNSNQPQH
TRBV6-1	ASSEDPSGANVLT
TRBV19	ASSMGLIGANVLT
TRBV6-2/TRBV6-3	ASSFDRDEKLF
TRBV5-6	ASSLSAACT
TRBV20-1	SARDSRTAGNSPLH
TRBV6-1	ASSPGTGVLSSGNTIY
TRBV27	ASSRTGRYEQY
TRBV20-1	SARELRSSLYEQY
TRBV7-8	ASSLAGTSSYNEQF
TRBV15	ATSRERGAGELF
TRBV24-1	ATSDSGLITGELF
TRBV2	ASASPRGPRGGYT
TRBV20-1	SARENTDTQY
TRBV28	ASSPGTSGKETQY
TRBV3-1	ASSPRSANGYT
TRBV7-2	ASSPQGGSGNTIY
TRBV7-9	ASSLRDYQETQY
TRBV28	ASSLTGQVATNEKLF
TRBV7-9	ASSLRTDSKAF
TRBV29-1	SVESAGPFYEQY
TRBV11-2	ASSNGQGWYEQY
TRBV19	ASSKKGPSLYEQY
TRBV7-9	ASSLDSHYGYT
TRBV13	ASSSRDSRTEAF
TRBV7-9	ASSLQGMTEAF
TRBV11-2	ASSLSGGPETQY
TRBV2	ASSSTGPLISNEQY
TRBV20-1	SARTSGSLDIQY
TRBV9	ASSSHSNQPQH
TRBV14	ASSQGTGVDEQY
TRBV29-1	SVGSDPMRDIQY
TRBV20-1	SAPAGGVHQPQH
TRBV19	ASSIFFGQDYEQY
TRBV9	ASSVGVGQQPQH
TRBV28	ASSSPGFGTEETQY
TRBV28	ASGGPDSRSGYNEKLF
TRBV12-3/TRBV12-4	ASSPRGGWETQY